This passage covers 15 T cell receptor beta chains from one sample sequenced in a study of T cell responses to AZD1222 COVID-19 vaccine. Here immunoSEQ multiplex PCR was the method, and the copy in TCRdb shows in-frame clones only, minus some. The profile shows 80,000 or so clones, 80% to 95% of them singletons. The sample was peripheral blood, taken 28 days after the second AZD1222 dose. These receptors all come from an adult who received the AZD1222 COVID-19 vaccine.

The sample holds one count of this clone. The chain links TRBV5-1 to TRBJ2-6, with 8 bases identical to TRBD1. This CDR3 contains 17 residues. The germline V gene has CDR1 SGHRS and CDR2 YFSETQ. Unmatched junction bases numbered 2, after V lost 0 bases and J lost 0 bases. CDR3 DNA: TGCGCCAGCAGCTTGGGGCAGGGGGCCTCTGGGGCCAACGTCCTGACTTTC. Translation gives CASSLGQGASGANVLTF.

This clone came up once. V usage is TRBV28 and J usage is TRBJ2-7; D gene ambiguous. Trimming removed 5 bases from V and 0 bases from J, with 17 bases in between. Germline V gives CDR1 MDHEN, CDR2 SYDVKM. The CDR3 extends over 16 amino acids. CDR3 sequence: CASSNPERYYSYEQYF. CDR3 in DNA: TGTGCCAGCAGTAACCCCGAGAGGTATTACTCCTACGAGCAGTACTTC. Variable domain in full (rest from reference TRBV28 and TRBJ2-7): DVKVTQSSRYLVKRTGEKVFLECVQDMDHENMFWYRQDPGLGLRLIYFSYDVKMKEKGDIPEGYSVSREKKERFSLILESASTNQTSMYLCASSNPERYYSYEQYFGPGTRLTVT.

This clone has a single count. In DNA, the CDR3 is TGTGCCAGCAGCCAAGCCCCCCGAAACTCTGGAAACACCATATATTTT. It translates to CASSQAPRNSGNTIYF. The chain links TRBV4-2 to TRBJ1-3; D unclear. The CDR3 loop spans 16 amino acids. Trimming cost V 1 base and J 0 bases, with 10 bases left between them. Looked up from germline, CDR1 is LGHNA and CDR2 is YNFKEQ.

J is TRBJ1-1 and V is TRBV6-1; 9 bases line up with TRBD1. The CDR3 has 15 amino acids. The J segment lost 2 bases and the V segment lost 2 bases, leaving 3 bases of the junction unmatched. CDR1 is MNHNS, CDR2 SASEGT, per germline. The CDR3 spells CASSETGGRNTEAFF. CDR3 nucleotides: TGTGCCAGCAGTGAAACAGGGGGCCGTAACACTGAAGCTTTCTTT.

To note about this clone: The same CDR3 arises from other DNA sequences in this sample as well. This CDR3 reads CASSPYTDTQYF. For the CDR3, the DNA is TGTGCCAGCAGCCCCTACACAGATACGCAGTATTTT. This chain joins TRBV7-8 and TRBJ2-3; no clear D. There are 12 residues in the CDR3. V lost 5 bases, J lost 2 bases, and 5 bases lay in between. Germline V lookup: CDR1 SGHVS, CDR2 FQNEAQ. The variable domain in full, with the rest retrieved from reference TRBV7-8 and TRBJ2-3, is GAGVSQSPRYKVAKRGQDVALRCDPISGHVSLFWYQQALGQGPEFLTYFQNEAQLDKSGLPSDRFFAERPEGSVSTLKIQRTQQEDSAVYLCASSPYTDTQYFGPGTRLTVL.

The rearrangement uses TRBV7-2 and TRBJ2-7; no reliable D call. The CDR3 runs 11 residues. Trimming took 3 bases from V and 6 from J, leaving 6 bases between them. Germline assignment: CDR1 SGHTA and CDR2 FQGNSA. DNA of the CDR3: TGTGCCAGCAGCTTCCGGACCGAGCAGTACTTC. Amino acid sequence: CASSFRTEQYF.

The chain links TRBV7-8 to TRBJ1-5; D gene ambiguous. V dropped 7 bases and J dropped 0 bases, with 13 bases sitting between them. Germline CDR1 and CDR2: SGHVS and FQNEAQ. The CDR3 runs 15 residues. This CDR3 reads CASTPQGYSNQPQHF. In nucleotides, the CDR3 is TGTGCCAGCACCCCCCAAGGATATAGCAATCAGCCCCAGCATTTT.

This clone showed up just once. This chain connects TRBV4-1 to TRBJ1-1; no clear D gene. Germline V lookup: CDR1 MGHRA, CDR2 YSYEKL. CDR3 length equals 16 residues. V lost 1 base and J lost 0, with 12 bases in between. The CDR3 nucleotides are TGCGCCAGCAGCCAAGTGCGTGGGGAGCTGAACACTGAAGCTTTCTTT. Amino acids: CASSQVRGELNTEAFF.

This chain joins TRBV30 and TRBJ1-5, with D perhaps TRBD1 (5 bases). CDR1 is GTSNPN and CDR2 is SVGIG in the germline V gene (reference sequence). The CDR3 consists of 14 residues. V shed 0 bases and J shed 6 bases, with 12 bases lying between them. The CDR3 DNA is TGTGCCTGGAGTGTGGGGCAGGGAGGTCAGCCCCAGCATTTT. It specifies CAWSVGQGGQPQHF.

V and J are TRBV10-1 and TRBJ1-1; unclear D gene. Germline-derived CDR1 and CDR2 are WNHNN and SYGVQD (reference sequence). This CDR3 is 12 amino acids long. Trimming cost V 0 bases and J 12 bases, with 11 bases left between them. The CDR3: CASSESGGLSFF. CDR3 nucleotide sequence: TGCGCCAGCAGTGAGTCTGGTGGACTGTCTTTCTTT.

This clone is medium-sized within its sample. The chain is built from TRBV4-1 and TRBJ2-3, with a weak D call TRBD2 (5 bases). This CDR3 has 17 residues. Germline V lookup: CDR1 MGHRA, CDR2 YSYEKL. V lost 1 base to trimming and J lost 0 bases, with 14 bases between them. The CDR3 DNA reads TGCGCCAGCAGCCAAGCCGGTGGGCGGACTAGCACAGATACGCAGTATTTT. As protein: CASSQAGGRTSTDTQYF.

CDR3: CASSQDFSYEQYF. DNA of the CDR3: TGTGCCAGCAGCCAAGATTTTAGTTACGAGCAGTACTTC. The chain links TRBV14 to TRBJ2-7; D call uncertain. The V end lost 0 bases, the J end lost 4 bases, and 7 bases lay between the germline ends. This CDR3 has 13 amino acids. Germline lookup yields CDR1 SGHDN and CDR2 FVKESK.

The gene calls are TRBV6-5 and TRBJ1-2; D is undetermined. The CDR3 runs to 13 residues. The ends were cut back, 5 bases at V and 4 bases at J, with 11 bases in the middle. Germline V gene lookup returns CDR1 MNHEY and CDR2 SVGAGI. The CDR3: CASSRTNTYGYTF. CDR3 nucleotides: TGTGCCAGCAGTAGGACGAACACCTATGGCTACACCTTC.

The gene calls are TRBV5-6 and TRBJ2-5; the D is unclear. This CDR3 region has 15 residues. V lost 0 bases and J lost 5, with 14 bases in between. From germline, CDR1 is SGHDT and CDR2 YYEEEE. DNA of the CDR3: TGTGCCAGCAGCTTGGCCGGCTGGTCCGGGGAGACCCAGTACTTC. Translating it yields CASSLAGWSGETQYF.

J is TRBJ2-7 and V is TRBV6-5; a possible D gene is TRBD2 (7 bases). The CDR3 length is 14 residues. Germline values: CDR1 MNHEY, CDR2 SVGAGI. The germline V and J ends were trimmed by 7 bases and 6 bases, with 19 bases remaining between them. CDR3 region: CASIGEGGRFEQYF. The CDR3 nucleotides read TGTGCCAGCATAGGGGAGGGGGGGCGATTCGAGCAGTACTTC.